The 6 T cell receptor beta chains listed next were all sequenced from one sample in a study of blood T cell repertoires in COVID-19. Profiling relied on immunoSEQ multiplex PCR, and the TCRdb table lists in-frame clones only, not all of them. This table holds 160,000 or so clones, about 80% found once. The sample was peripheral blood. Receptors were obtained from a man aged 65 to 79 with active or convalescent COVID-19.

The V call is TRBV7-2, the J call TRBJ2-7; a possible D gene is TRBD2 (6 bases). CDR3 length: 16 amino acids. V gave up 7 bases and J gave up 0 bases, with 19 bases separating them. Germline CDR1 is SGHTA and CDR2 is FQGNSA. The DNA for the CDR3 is TGTGCCAGCATGGGGAGGAGCGGCAATAGCTCCTACGAGCAGTACTTC. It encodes CASMGRSGNSSYEQYF.

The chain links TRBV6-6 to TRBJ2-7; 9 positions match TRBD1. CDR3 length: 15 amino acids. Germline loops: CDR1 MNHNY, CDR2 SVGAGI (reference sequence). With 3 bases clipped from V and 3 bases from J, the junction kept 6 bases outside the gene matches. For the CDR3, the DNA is TGTGCCAGCAGTTATTCCCGGACAGGGGACTACGAGCAGTACTTC. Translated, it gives CASSYSRTGDYEQYF.

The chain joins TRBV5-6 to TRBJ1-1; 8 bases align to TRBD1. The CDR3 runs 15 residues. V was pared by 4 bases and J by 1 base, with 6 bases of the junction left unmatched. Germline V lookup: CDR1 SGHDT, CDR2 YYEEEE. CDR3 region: CASSRPGTGNTEAFF. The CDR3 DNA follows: TGTGCCAGCAGCCGTCCCGGGACAGGGAACACTGAAGCTTTCTTT. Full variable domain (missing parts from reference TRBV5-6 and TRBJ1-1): DAGVTQSPTHLIKTRGQQVTLRCSPKSGHDTVSWYQQALGQGPQFIFQYYEEEERQRGNFPDRFSGHQFPNYSSELNVNALLLGDSALYLCASSRPGTGNTEAFFGQGTRLTVV.

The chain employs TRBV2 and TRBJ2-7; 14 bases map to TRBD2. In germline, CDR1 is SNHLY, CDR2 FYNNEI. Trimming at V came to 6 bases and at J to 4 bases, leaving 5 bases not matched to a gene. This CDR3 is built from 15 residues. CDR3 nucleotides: TGTGCCAGCAGGACGACTAGCGGGGGGGCGTACGAGCAGTACTTC. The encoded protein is CASRTTSGGAYEQYF.

CDR3 nucleotide sequence: TGTGCCAGCAGCCAACCGACAGGGGGTGACACCGGGGAGCTGTTTTTT. Translated, it gives CASSQPTGGDTGELFF. The V call is TRBV14, the J call TRBJ2-2; 9 bases are shared with TRBD1. The CDR3 spans 16 residues. The V gene's germline CDR1 is SGHDN and CDR2 FVKESK. With V trimmed by 2 bases and J by 3 bases, 4 bases remained unmatched.

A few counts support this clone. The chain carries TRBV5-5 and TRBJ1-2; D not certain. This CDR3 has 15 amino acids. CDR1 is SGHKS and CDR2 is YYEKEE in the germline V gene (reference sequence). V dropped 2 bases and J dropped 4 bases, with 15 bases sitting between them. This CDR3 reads CASSFLRLVLYGYTF. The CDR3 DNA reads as TGTGCCAGCAGCTTTCTTCGACTAGTACTCTATGGCTACACCTTC.